This T cell receptor beta chain was sequenced in a study of CD8+ T cells in alopecia areata. Whole-study context: Treated patients were given oral tofacitinib, which was dosed at 5 to 10 mg twice daily. Study-wide findings and caveats: Patients shared TCRs less clearly than mice did, possibly for HLA-related reasons. With tofacitinib ongoing, many expanded lesional clones persisted in both scalp and blood.

Note on this clone: The antigen is undetermined.

Investigators isolated RNA and reverse transcribed it into cDNA to act as the sequencing template. Using immunoSEQ multiplex PCR, the repertoire was profiled, and TCRdb retains in-frame clones only, with some absent. The repertoire holds 130,000 to 150,000 clones, with roughly four fifths as singletons. The treatment: oral pan-JAK inhibitor, 5-10 mg twice daily. Those with alopecia areata gave lesional scalp punch biopsies and peripheral blood. Trimming at V came to 4 bases and at J to 6 bases, leaving 9 bases not matched to a gene. Germline V gives CDR1 SEHNR, CDR2 FQNEAQ (reference sequence). This CDR3 comprises 15 residues.

J is TRBJ2-1 and V is TRBV7-9; 7 nucleotides line up with TRBD2. The TCR originated in a human donor with alopecia areata. Material: CD8+ T cells sorted from blood, obtained at week 4, from a patient treated with tofacitinib. CDR3 loop: CASSSRTSISNEQFF. The CDR3 DNA reads TGTGCCAGCAGCTCCAGGACTAGTATCTCCAATGAGCAGTTCTTC.